What follows are 32 T cell receptor beta chains derived from one specimen sequenced in a study of cytomegalovirus exposure and HLA in healthy donors. The primer mix had 60 Vbeta and 13 Jbeta primers. Using immunoSEQ multiplex PCR, the repertoire was profiled, and TCRdb retains in-frame clones only, with some absent. The sample lists some 120,000 clones; around 80% were seen once. Sequencing was carried out using PBMCs. Receptor source: a female donor in good health and CMV-seronegative.

The genes are TRBV6-4 and TRBJ2-1, with 10 bases fitting TRBD2. The V segment lost 5 bases and the J segment 8 bases; nucleotides outside the gene matches: 9. Germline CDR1 reads MRHNA; CDR2 reads SNTAGT. This CDR3 comprises 15 residues. The CDR3 region is CASSLERGGRDEQFF. CDR3 coding DNA: TGTGCCAGCAGTCTTGAGCGGGGGGGCCGGGATGAGCAGTTCTTC.

In its sample, this clone was seen a few times. The J gene is TRBJ2-1, the V gene TRBV9; a weak D match, TRBD1 (6 bases). The CDR3 has 14 amino acids. V was shortened by 0 bases and J by 7 bases, with 11 bases between the two germline ends. From germline, CDR1 is SGDLS and CDR2 YYNGEE. The CDR3 DNA reads TGTGCCAGCAGCGTAGTCATTCAGGGGAATGAGCAGTTCTTC. It is translated as CASSVVIQGNEQFF.

This rearrangement joins TRBV10-3 to TRBJ1-2, with 8 bases fitting TRBD1. The V segment lost 10 bases and the J segment 4 bases; nucleotides outside the gene matches: 8. CDR1 is ENHRY, CDR2 SYGVKD, per germline. CDR3 size: 13 residues. CDR3 sequence reads: CATDSTGVYGYTF. Here the CDR3 DNA reads TGTGCCACCGACTCGACAGGGGTCTATGGCTACACCTTC.

The CDR3 is CASSYTPGTGMSPLHF. For the CDR3, the DNA is TGTGCCAGCAGTTACACACCCGGGACAGGGATGTCACCCCTCCACTTT. The chain carries TRBV6-5 and TRBJ1-6; 9 nucleotides line up with TRBD1. With 2 bases clipped from V and 10 bases from J, the junction kept 9 bases outside the gene matches. This CDR3 is 16 amino acids long. Germline CDR1 and CDR2: MNHEY and SVGAGI.

The chain joins TRBV5-4 to TRBJ1-2, with D possibly TRBD1 on 6 matching bases. The V gene lost 1 base and the J gene lost 3 bases, with 7 bases spanning the gap. The CDR3 has 13 residues. Germline CDR1 and CDR2: SGHNT and YYREEE (reference sequence). In DNA form, the CDR3 reads TGTGCCAGCAGCTTGCCAGGGGACTATGGCTACACCTTC. It yields the protein CASSLPGDYGYTF.

In DNA form, the CDR3 reads TGTGCCTGGAGCCGTAGCGGGTACAATGAGCAGTTCTTC. It yields the protein CAWSRSGYNEQFF. The gene calls are TRBV30 and TRBJ2-1; TRBD2 aligns across 7 bases. This CDR3 contains 13 residues. The germline gives CDR1 GTSNPN, CDR2 SVGIG (reference sequence). The V segment lost 3 bases and the J segment 4 bases; nucleotides outside the gene matches: 3. The complete variable domain, with remaining parts taken from reference TRBV30 and TRBJ2-1, reads SQTIHQWPATLVQPVGSPLSLECTVEGTSNPNLYWYRQAAGRGLQLLFYSVGIGQISSEVPQNLSASRPQDRQFILSSKKLLLSDSGFYLCAWSRSGYNEQFFGPGTRLTVL.

The chain links TRBV2 to TRBJ2-7; D remains ambiguous. The CDR3 extends over 11 amino acids. CDR1 and CDR2 from the germline V gene are SNHLY and FYNNEI. Trimming took off 4 bases at V and 2 bases at J, with 3 bases between the two ends. CDR3 amino acids: CASSAAYEQYF. The CDR3 nucleotides read TGTGCCAGCAGTGCGGCCTACGAGCAGTACTTC. The full variable domain, completed using reference TRBV2 and TRBJ2-7, is EPEVTQTPSHQVTQMGQEVILRCVPISNHLYFYWYRQILGQKVEFLVSFYNNEISEKSEIFDDQFSVERPDGSNFTLKIRSTKLEDSAMYFCASSAAYEQYFGPGTRLTVT.

Here the CDR3 DNA reads TGTGCCAGCAGTGACGATGGGGGGGGGTACAAAGAGACCCAGTACTTC. Translated: CASSDDGGGYKETQYF. The rearrangement uses TRBV2 and TRBJ2-5, with 7 bases lining up with TRBD2. This CDR3 spans 16 amino acids. Trimming took 3 bases from V and 3 from J; bases not matched to a gene: 10. Looked up from germline, CDR1 is SNHLY and CDR2 is FYNNEI.

This clone has just one count. V is TRBV2 and J is TRBJ2-7; D is perhaps TRBD1 (6 bases). With 1 base removed from V and 3 bases from J, the gap between germline ends came to 13 bases. CDR3 size: 15 residues. The germline V gene has CDR1 SNHLY and CDR2 FYNNEI. DNA for the CDR3: TGTGCCAGCAGTGAAGGGGGACACAACGTCTACGAGCAGTACTTC. Its translation is CASSEGGHNVYEQYF.

This chain links TRBV5-1 with TRBJ2-5; 10 bases match TRBD2. V shed 4 bases and J 4 bases; nucleotides not matched to a gene: 4. The CDR3 sequence is 14 residues long. Germline assignment: CDR1 SGHRS and CDR2 YFSETQ. The CDR3 bases are TGCGCCAGCAGCGACATAGCGGGGGGAGAGACCCAGTACTTC. Translating it yields CASSDIAGGETQYF.

The DNA of the CDR3 is TGTGCCAGCAGCGCTAGGGGTATCTCTGGAAACACCATATATTTT. Its translation is CASSARGISGNTIYF. This chain links TRBV7-9 with TRBJ1-3; D may be TRBD1 (5 bases). The CDR3 runs 15 residues. V lost 5 bases to trimming and J lost 0 bases, with 11 bases between them. Looked up from germline, CDR1 is SEHNR and CDR2 is FQNEAQ (reference sequence).

The chain carries TRBV5-6 and TRBJ2-5, with D possibly matching TRBD2 (5 bases). Germline V gives CDR1 SGHDT, CDR2 YYEEEE. The CDR3 totals 13 residues. V was cut by 4 bases and J by 7 bases, with 14 bases left in between. CDR3 sequence reads: CASSVLGWGTQYF. CDR3 in DNA: TGTGCCAGCAGCGTACTAGGCTGGGGGACCCAGTACTTC.

The V call is TRBV11-2, the J call TRBJ1-2; a possible D gene is TRBD1 (5 bases). V lost 1 base, J lost 8 bases, and 17 bases lay in between. CDR3 length: 15 amino acids. Looked up from germline, CDR1 is SGHAT and CDR2 is FQNNGV. The CDR3 DNA follows: TGTGCCAGCAGCTTAGGCGGCGGACAAAGGTGGGGCTACACCTTC. Residues: CASSLGGGQRWGYTF.

This clone came up once. This CDR3 is also generated by other DNA sequences in the sample. The V and J genes are TRBV9 and TRBJ2-7, with TRBD1 matching over 8 bases. CDR1 and CDR2 from the germline V gene are SGDLS and YYNGEE. This CDR3 is built from 14 residues. The ends lost 0 bases at V and 3 bases at J; junction bases unmatched: 2. The CDR3 DNA follows: TGTGCCAGCAGCGTAGGGGACAGGAGCTACGAGCAGTACTTC. Translating it yields CASSVGDRSYEQYF. The full variable domain, completed using reference TRBV9 and TRBJ2-7, is DSGVTQTPKHLITATGQRVTLRCSPRSGDLSVYWYQQSLDQGLQFLIQYYNGEERAKGNILERFSAQQFPDLHSELNLSSLELGDSALYFCASSVGDRSYEQYFGPGTRLTVT.

This chain joins TRBV5-6 and TRBJ2-2; 7 nucleotides match TRBD2. Germline lookup yields CDR1 SGHDT and CDR2 YYEEEE. The CDR3 is 16 residues long. With 0 bases clipped from V and 4 bases from J, the junction kept 6 bases outside the gene matches. The CDR3 protein is CASSLGLAEITGELFF. CDR3 coding DNA: TGTGCCAGCAGCTTGGGTCTAGCGGAGATCACCGGGGAGCTGTTTTTT.

CDR3 sequence (DNA): TGTGCCAGCAGCTTGGATTTAGCGGGGAGAAATGAGCAGTTCTTC. This encodes CASSLDLAGRNEQFF. V usage is TRBV5-4 and J usage is TRBJ2-1; TRBD2 matches at 8 bases. CDR3 length: 15 amino acids. Germline loops: CDR1 SGHNT, CDR2 YYREEE (reference sequence). Trimming took 0 bases from V and 7 from J; bases not matched to a gene: 6.

This rearrangement joins TRBV7-9 to TRBJ2-1; TRBD2 matches 10 bases. Trimming at V came to 5 bases and at J to 6 bases, leaving 7 bases not matched to a gene. Germline V CDR1 and CDR2: SEHNR, FQNEAQ (reference sequence). The CDR3 has 15 amino acids. The DNA of the CDR3 is TGTGCCAGCAGCCCGAGCGGGGGGGCGGGCAATGAGCAGTTCTTC. Encoded protein: CASSPSGGAGNEQFF.

The gene calls are TRBV29-1 and TRBJ2-2, with 8 bases fitting TRBD1. The CDR3 has 13 amino acids. Germline CDR1 and CDR2: SQVTM and ANQGSEA. The V gene end was trimmed by 6 bases and the J gene end by 7 bases; junction bases not matched to a gene: 7. In nucleotides, the CDR3 is TGCAGCGTCCGGACAGGGTCGGGCGGGGAGCTGTTTTTT. Its translation is CSVRTGSGGELFF.

J is TRBJ2-6 and V is TRBV7-2; 7 bases map to TRBD1. Germline V CDR1 and CDR2: SGHTA, FQGNSA. Trimming took 5 bases from V and 0 from J; bases not matched to a gene: 4. CDR3 length: 16 amino acids. The CDR3 coding sequence is TGTGCCAGCAGCCCGGGACAGAGCTCTGGGGCCAACGTCCTGACTTTC. Translating it yields CASSPGQSSGANVLTF.

About this clone: A junction end diverges from the germline sequence, so it may reflect a read error. The chain links TRBV4-3 to TRBJ2-2; D may be TRBD2 (5 bases). This CDR3 comprises 14 residues. Germline CDR1 reads LGHNA; CDR2 reads YSLEER. This CDR3 is CASSPDVNTGELLF. CDR3 coding DNA: TGCGCCAGCAGCCCGGACGTGAACACCGGGGAGCTGCTTTTT.

The J gene is TRBJ1-1, the V gene TRBV18; 8 bases align to TRBD1. From germline, CDR1 is KGHSH and CDR2 LQKENI. V lost 6 bases, J lost 1 base, and 4 bases stayed unmatched. CDR3 length: 14 residues. The CDR3, as DNA: TGTGCCAGCTCCTCCGGGACAGGGAACACTGAAGCTTTCTTT. It codes for CASSSGTGNTEAFF.

The chain combines TRBV27 with TRBJ2-2; D may be TRBD1 (5 bases). This CDR3 has 14 residues. V was cut by 6 bases and J by 7 bases, with 15 bases left in between. In germline, CDR1 is MNHEY, CDR2 SMNVEV (reference sequence). The CDR3 protein is CASRTDTSDGELFF. The CDR3, as DNA: TGTGCCAGCAGGACGGACACCTCCGACGGGGAGCTGTTTTTT.

The V call is TRBV7-8, the J call TRBJ1-1; D perhaps matches TRBD1 (5 bases). V was clipped by 4 bases and J by 0 bases, with 12 bases between them. The germline gives CDR1 SGHVS, CDR2 FQNEAQ. This CDR3 comprises 15 residues. DNA for the CDR3: TGTGCCAGCAGCTACGGGGGAGGGATGAACACTGAAGCTTTCTTT. It specifies CASSYGGGMNTEAFF.

In DNA form, the CDR3 reads TGTGCCAGCAGCTCGCGCGGGGGGGCCACTGGGGAGCTGTTTTTT. Translating gives CASSSRGGATGELFF. The chain combines TRBV5-4 with TRBJ2-2; 9 nucleotides match TRBD2. The ends lost 3 bases at V and 8 bases at J; junction bases unmatched: 8. The germline V gene has CDR1 SGHNT and CDR2 YYREEE (reference sequence). The CDR3 totals 15 residues.

This clone was found a few times. The chain employs TRBV7-9 and TRBJ1-2; D remains unclear. This CDR3 has 18 amino acids. The V end lost 2 bases, the J end lost 4 bases, and 23 bases lay between the germline ends. CDR1 SEHNR and CDR2 FQNEAQ come from the germline V gene (reference sequence). The CDR3 reads CASSLPVYSMVFGYGYTF. In nucleotides, the CDR3 is TGTGCCAGCAGCTTACCGGTTTACAGTATGGTTTTTGGCTATGGCTACACCTTC.

The V call is TRBV4-2, the J call TRBJ2-5, with 11 bases fitting TRBD2. The CDR3 has 17 residues. After removal of 1 base from V and 2 bases from J, the junction contained 6 bases not matched to a gene. Germline V gene sequence: CDR1 LGHNA, CDR2 YNFKEQ. In DNA, the CDR3 is TGTGCCAGCAGCCAAGTATACGGGACTAGCGGACAAGAGACCCAGTACTTC. Protein product: CASSQVYGTSGQETQYF.

The CDR3 DNA reads as TGTGCCAGCAGTGTTACCGGGGATTCACCCCTCCACTTT. Translated, it gives CASSVTGDSPLHF. The chain links TRBV25-1 to TRBJ1-6; no clear D. V lost 4 bases and J lost 8, with 9 bases in between. CDR1 and CDR2 (germline): MGHDK, SYGVNS. The CDR3 runs to 13 residues.

V is TRBV7-8 and J is TRBJ1-6, with 7 nucleotides matching TRBD1. V lost 2 bases, J lost 3 bases, and 1 base stayed unmatched. CDR1 is SGHVS, CDR2 FQNEAQ, per germline. This CDR3 spans 15 amino acids. The CDR3 DNA sequence: TGTGCCAGCAGCTTAAGGGACAGCTATAATTCACCCCTCCACTTT. Residues: CASSLRDSYNSPLHF.

V is TRBV7-8 and J is TRBJ1-5; a weak D match, TRBD1 (6 bases). The CDR3 has 15 amino acids. From germline, CDR1 is SGHVS and CDR2 FQNEAQ. V was pared by 3 bases and J by 9 bases, with 18 bases between. CDR3 loop: CASSLTTGLFRPQHF. The CDR3 nucleotides read TGTGCCAGCAGCTTGACTACAGGGTTATTTCGGCCCCAGCATTTT.

The chain is built from TRBV10-3 and TRBJ1-1, with 8 bases that match TRBD1. The CDR3 length is 16 residues. V dropped 11 bases and J dropped 2; count of bases not matched to a gene: 16. Germline V lookup: CDR1 ENHRY, CDR2 SYGVKD. The CDR3 DNA is TGTGCCTCACAACCCCAGGGGGCGAACCGCAACACTGAAGCTTTCTTT. It specifies CASQPQGANRNTEAFF.

CDR3 region: CASSETGDHEQYF. The CDR3 nucleotides read TGTGCCAGCAGCGAAACAGGGGACCACGAGCAGTACTTC. The V call is TRBV9, the J call TRBJ2-7, with 7 positions matching TRBD1. CDR1 SGDLS and CDR2 YYNGEE come from the germline V gene. This CDR3 is 13 amino acids long. V lost 3 bases, J lost 5 bases, and 5 bases stayed unmatched.

The genes are TRBV7-9 and TRBJ1-2, with 8 bases that match TRBD1. The CDR3 has 13 amino acids. Trimming at V came to 5 bases and at J to 7 bases, leaving 6 bases not matched to a gene. Germline V gives CDR1 SEHNR, CDR2 FQNEAQ (reference sequence). DNA of the CDR3: TGTGCCAGCAGCCCAGGGGGCGGCGGTGGCTACACCTTC. Its protein product is CASSPGGGGGYTF.